The 5 T cell receptor beta chains given below trace back to one sample, sequenced in a study of blood T cell repertoires in COVID-19. Some clones are missing from TCRdb's copy, which holds only in-frame ones; the method was immunoSEQ multiplex PCR. The table records 130,000 to 150,000 clones, roughly 82% of them present only once. Sequenced material: peripheral blood. These receptors originate from a woman in her 50s in a cohort sampled during active or convalescent COVID-19.

The rearrangement links TRBV4-1 to TRBJ2-2; 11 bases map to TRBD2. This CDR3 is 16 amino acids long. Germline CDR1 MGHRA, CDR2 YSYEKL. J was trimmed by 9 bases and V by 2 bases; bases with no gene match: 8. CDR3 DNA: TGCGCCAGCAGCCAAAACCTAGCGGGGGGCCGCCGGGAGCTGTTTTTT. It is translated as CASSQNLAGGRRELFF.

The rearrangement joins TRBV18 to TRBJ2-7; D is undetermined. The CDR3 totals 21 residues. V lost 3 bases and J 2 bases, leaving 32 bases between the germline ends. CDR1 is KGHSH, CDR2 LQKENI, per germline. The CDR3 DNA is TGTGCCAGCTCACCTGGCTTAGGCGTTACCACTTCTATGCCTCGGGCCTACGAGCAGTACTTC. It codes for CASSPGLGVTTSMPRAYEQYF.

V usage is TRBV5-4 and J usage is TRBJ2-5; TRBD1 aligns across 10 bases. V lost 5 bases and J lost 2; bases outside the gene matches: 9. CDR1 and CDR2 from the germline V gene are SGHNT and YYREEE (reference sequence). The CDR3 runs 16 residues. The CDR3, as DNA: TGTGCCAGCAGTCTTAAGCGGGGACAGGGGCAAGAGACCCAGTACTTC. Amino acid sequence: CASSLKRGQGQETQYF.

The rearrangement uses TRBV11-2 and TRBJ2-7, with TRBD2 as a possible D gene (5 bases). The CDR3 loop spans 14 amino acids. CDR1 and CDR2 (germline): SGHAT, FQNNGV. V dropped 2 bases and J dropped 2 bases, with 10 bases sitting between them. The CDR3 sequence: CASSLSEGTYEQYF. The CDR3 nucleotides read TGTGCCAGCAGCTTATCTGAGGGCACCTACGAGCAGTACTTC. Full variable domain (missing parts from reference TRBV11-2 and TRBJ2-7): EAGVAQSPRYKIIEKRQSVAFWCNPISGHATLYWYQQILGQGPKLLIQFQNNGVVDDSQLPKDRFSAERLKGVDSTLKIQPAKLEDSAVYLCASSLSEGTYEQYFGPGTRLTVT.

The rearrangement joins TRBV7-9 to TRBJ1-3; 7 bases match TRBD1. The CDR3 has 13 amino acids. V lost 5 bases to trimming and J lost 8 bases; unmatched junction nucleotides: 6. CDR1 and CDR2 (germline): SEHNR, FQNEAQ (reference sequence). CDR3 sequence (DNA): TGTGCCAGCAGCCTACAGGGGAGAGACACCATATATTTT. Protein: CASSLQGRDTIYF.